Each of the 30 T cell receptor beta chains below was sequenced from the same sample in a study of blood T cells in healthy people across ages. PCR was performed a second time for about 7 to 11 cycles using a sample-barcoded 5' primer and a J-beta primer mix. TCRdb redid the calling of the 5' RACE reads with MiXCR, one entry per CDR3 protein. The table shows about 1.1 million distinct CDR3 sequences, with less than 45% occurring only once. The sequenced sample was blood. Source of these receptors: a man between 18 and 29 years old in good health.

This clonotype was counted between two and nine times. This chain links TRBV29-1 with TRBJ1-2, with no clear D. Trimming removed 7 bases at V and 10 bases at J, with 16 bases between. The CDR3 has 11 amino acids. Germline CDR1 reads SQVTM; CDR2 reads ANQGSEA. The CDR3 is CSANSEGDYTF. The DNA of the CDR3 is TGCAGCGCCAATTCCGAGGGCGACTACACCTTC.

This clonotype was counted between two and nine times. V is TRBV10-3 and J is TRBJ2-7; D not certain. V was shortened by 6 bases and J by 2 bases, with 11 bases between the two germline ends. Germline V gene sequence: CDR1 ENHRY, CDR2 SYGVKD. This CDR3 contains 13 residues. The CDR3 loop reads CAIRVGTAYEQYF. The CDR3 coding sequence is TGTGCCATCAGGGTGGGCACCGCCTACGAGCAGTACTTC.

This clonotype has a handful of counts. The chain has TRBV5-8 and TRBJ2-1; 8 nucleotides agree with TRBD2. Germline CDR1 SGHTS, CDR2 YDEGEE. The CDR3 totals 16 residues. The trim removed 0 bases at V and 0 bases at J, leaving 2 bases unmatched. This chain's CDR3 is CASSLVLAASYNEQFF. CDR3 coding DNA: TGTGCCAGCAGCTTGGTACTAGCGGCCTCCTACAATGAGCAGTTCTTC. The full variable domain, completed using reference TRBV5-8 and TRBJ2-1, is EAGVTQSPTHLIKTRGQQATLRCSPISGHTSVYWYQQALGLGLQFLLWYDEGEERNRGNFPPRFSGRQFPNYSSELNVNALELEDSALYLCASSLVLAASYNEQFFGPGTRLTVL.

The chain carries TRBV7-2 and TRBJ1-6; D call uncertain. Germline-derived CDR1 and CDR2 are SGHTA and FQGNSA. This CDR3 contains 15 residues. V was clipped by 3 bases and J by 2 bases, with 8 bases between them. The CDR3 DNA is TGTGCCAGCAGCTTCCAGGCCACCTATAATTCACCCCTCCACTTT. This gives the protein CASSFQATYNSPLHF.

The chain links TRBV20-1 to TRBJ2-3; D ambiguous. The CDR3 sequence is 13 residues long. The germline gives CDR1 DFQATT, CDR2 SNEGSKA (reference sequence). Trimming left V 6 bases short and J 2 bases short, with 12 bases between. The CDR3 region has the DNA TGCAGTGCAACCTCCCAGTCCACAGATACGCAGTATTTT. Translated: CSATSQSTDTQYF.

The gene calls are TRBV3-1 and TRBJ1-1; TRBD1 matches 8 bases. The CDR3 loop spans 15 amino acids. Germline CDR1 is LGHDT and CDR2 is YNNKEL (reference sequence). Germline trimming cut 1 base from V and 0 bases from J; bases unmatched to any gene: 1. CDR3 DNA sequence: TGTGCCAGCAGCCAAGCGACAGGGGTGAACACTGAAGCTTTCTTT. As protein: CASSQATGVNTEAFF.

The J gene is TRBJ1-4, the V gene TRBV7-2; D remains unclear. The CDR3 is 13 amino acids. Germline V lookup: CDR1 SGHTA, CDR2 FQGNSA. The V gene lost 4 bases and the J gene lost 6 bases, with 9 bases spanning the gap. In DNA, the CDR3 is TGTGCCAGCAGCTCCCCAGATGATGAAAAACTGTTTTTT. This translates into CASSSPDDEKLFF. Full variable domain (outside the CDR3, taken from reference TRBV7-2 and TRBJ1-4): GAGVSQSPSNKVTEKGKDVELRCDPISGHTALYWYRQSLGQGLEFLIYFQGNSAPDKSGLPSDRFSAERTGGSVSTLTIQRTQQEDSAVYLCASSSPDDEKLFFGSGTQLSVL.

V usage is TRBV3-1 and J usage is TRBJ2-5; the D call may be TRBD1 or TRBD2 (6 bases each). The J call may be incorrect, as the DNA end agrees better with TRBJ2-7. The CDR3 runs to 12 residues. Germline V gives CDR1 LGHDT, CDR2 YNNKEL (reference sequence). CDR3 DNA: TGTGCCAGCAGCCCCGGGGGCTGCGAGCAGTACTTC. Translation: CASSPGGCEQYF.

The V and J genes are TRBV14 and TRBJ2-1; maybe TRBD2 (6 bases). The length of the CDR3 is 13 residues. Looked up from germline, CDR1 is SGHDN and CDR2 is FVKESK. Trimming removed 7 bases from V and 3 bases from J, with 10 bases in between. CDR3 in amino acids: CASKHGGYNEQFF. In nucleotides, the CDR3 is TGTGCCAGCAAACACGGGGGCTACAATGAGCAGTTCTTC.

This chain joins TRBV4-2 and TRBJ1-1; D is uncertain. From germline, CDR1 is LGHNA and CDR2 YNFKEQ. V was clipped by 1 base and J by 0 bases, with 15 bases between them. The CDR3 has 17 residues. CDR3 nucleotides: TGTGCCAGCAGCCAAGGCCATGACATGACCATGAACACTGAAGCTTTCTTT. It encodes CASSQGHDMTMNTEAFF.

The chain uses TRBV3-1 and TRBJ2-6; D might be TRBD1 (5 bases). CDR3 length equals 13 residues. Germline V CDR1 and CDR2: LGHDT, YNNKEL (reference sequence). The CDR3 DNA reads as TGTGCTCAGGGCAGGGCTGGGGCCAACGTCCTGACTTTC. It codes for CAQGRAGANVLTF.

This clonotype has just a few counts. V gene TRBV20-1 combines with J gene TRBJ2-7; TRBD1 matches 10 bases. The CDR3 is made up of 15 amino acids. With 3 bases clipped from V and 0 bases from J, the junction kept 5 bases outside the gene matches. Germline V gene lookup returns CDR1 DFQATT and CDR2 SNEGSKA (reference sequence). This CDR3 reads CSARPGQGSSYEQYF. The CDR3 DNA sequence: TGCAGTGCTAGGCCGGGACAGGGGAGCTCCTACGAGCAGTACTTC.

J is TRBJ2-7 and V is TRBV5-1, with 9 bases aligning to TRBD2. The V and J ends lost 6 bases and 2 bases, in that order; junction bases with no gene match: 6. CDR3 length equals 14 residues. Germline CDR1 reads SGHRS; CDR2 reads YFSETQ. CDR3 loop: CASNPGLAPYEQYF. Here the CDR3 DNA reads TGCGCCAGCAACCCCGGACTAGCGCCCTACGAGCAGTACTTC.

This clonotype showed up just a few times. The chain joins TRBV7-8 to TRBJ1-6; no clear D. This CDR3 is 15 amino acids long. The germline CDR1 and CDR2 sequences are SGHVS and FQNEAQ. V shed 1 base and J shed 7 bases, with 11 bases lying between them. CDR3 sequence (DNA): TGTGCCAGCAGCTTAGTCGAAGGGCTAAATTCACCCCTCCACTTT. This encodes CASSLVEGLNSPLHF.

This clonotype was observed many times. This sequence joins TRBV7-9 and TRBJ1-4, with a weak D call TRBD1 (5 bases). Trimming cost V 5 bases and J 5 bases, with 15 bases left between them. Germline-derived CDR1 and CDR2 are SEHNR and FQNEAQ (reference sequence). CDR3 length: 15 amino acids. Written as DNA, the CDR3 is TGTGCCAGCAGCCGGGACTGGCCCGAAAATGAAAAACTGTTTTTT. Protein product: CASSRDWPENEKLFF.

This sequence joins TRBV10-3 and TRBJ1-2; weak D call: TRBD1 (6 bases). The germline CDR1 and CDR2 sequences are ENHRY and SYGVKD. V lost 7 bases and J 3 bases, leaving 12 bases between the germline ends. The CDR3 totals 13 residues. CDR3 nucleotide sequence: TGTGCCATCAAGGGGGGTGAAGACTATGGCTACACCTTC. Its protein is CAIKGGEDYGYTF.

This chain joins TRBV5-5 and TRBJ2-7; D might be TRBD1 (6 bases). This CDR3 comprises 14 residues. CDR1 is SGHKS, CDR2 YYEKEE, per germline (reference sequence). Trimming cost V 4 bases and J 2 bases, with 13 bases left between them. CDR3 nucleotides: TGTGCCAGCAGCGTGTGGGGGCGGACCTACGAGCAGTACTTC. Protein: CASSVWGRTYEQYF. The variable domain in full, with the rest retrieved from reference TRBV5-5 and TRBJ2-7, is DAGVTQSPTHLIKTRGQQVTLRCSPISGHKSVSWYQQVLGQGPQFIFQYYEKEERGRGNFPDRFSARQFPNYSSELNVNALLLGDSALYLCASSVWGRTYEQYFGPGTRLTVT.

Remarks on this clonotype: The junction shows a germline mismatch at one end, possibly a read error. The chain links TRBV5-6 to TRBJ1-5; no definite D call. Germline V lookup: CDR1 SGHDT, CDR2 YYEEEE. This CDR3 contains 14 residues. DNA of the CDR3: TGTGCCGGCAGCTTAGAGGGTATCAATCAGCCCCAGCATTTT. As protein: CAGSLEGINQPQHF.

The chain couples TRBV5-1 to TRBJ2-1, with 9 bases identical to TRBD2. The CDR3 is made up of 16 amino acids. The germline CDR1 and CDR2 sequences are SGHRS and YFSETQ. J gave up 4 bases and V 1 base, and 6 bases lay outside the gene matches. CDR3 loop: CASSLLVAGEYNEQFF. The CDR3 region has the DNA TGCGCCAGCAGCTTGTTAGTAGCGGGGGAGTACAATGAGCAGTTCTTC. Based on the CDR3 plus reference TRBV5-1 and TRBJ2-1, the full variable domain is KAGVTQTPRYLIKTRGQQVTLSCSPISGHRSVSWYQQTPGQGLQFLFEYFSETQRNKGNFPGRFSGRQFSNSRSEMNVSTLELGDSALYLCASSLLVAGEYNEQFFGPGTRLTVL.

This clonotype occurred many times. This rearrangement joins TRBV9 to TRBJ1-1; D possibly corresponds to TRBD1 (5 bases). The V gene's germline CDR1 is SGDLS and CDR2 YYNGEE. This CDR3 contains 15 residues. V lost 4 bases and J lost 1, with 14 bases in between. CDR3 nucleotides: TGTGCCAGCAGCTCTACCGGGACGGGGAACACTGAAGCTTTCTTT. As protein: CASSSTGTGNTEAFF.

The genes are TRBV5-1 and TRBJ2-3, with D possibly matching TRBD2 (5 bases). This CDR3 contains 13 residues. Between the trimmed V and J ends, which lost 0 bases and 12 bases, there was a span of 14 bases. Germline V gene sequence: CDR1 SGHRS, CDR2 YFSETQ. CDR3 sequence (DNA): TGCGCCAGCAGCTTGGGTAGCAAAGACTATCAGTATTTT. Encoded protein: CASSLGSKDYQYF.

CDR3 region: CASSKSGGIYNEQFF. The CDR3 DNA is TGTGCCAGCAGCAAGAGCGGGGGCATCTACAATGAGCAGTTCTTC. The chain combines TRBV7-2 with TRBJ2-1, with 8 bases lining up with TRBD2. The J segment lost 3 bases and the V segment lost 5 bases, leaving 6 bases of the junction unmatched. Germline CDR1 and CDR2: SGHTA and FQGNSA. The CDR3 covers 15 residues.

There are a few counts of this clonotype. J is TRBJ2-3 and V is TRBV5-4, with 9 bases lining up with TRBD2. This CDR3 spans 13 amino acids. J gave up 6 bases and V 7 bases, and 6 bases lay outside the gene matches. Germline CDR1 reads SGHNT; CDR2 reads YYREEE (reference sequence). CDR3 bases: TGTGCCAGCGGGACTAGCATCCGGGATACGCAGTATTTT. Translating it yields CASGTSIRDTQYF.

This chain connects TRBV6-5 to TRBJ1-1; TRBD1 agrees at 8 bases. In germline, CDR1 is MNHEY, CDR2 SVGAGI. V shed 7 bases, J shed 0 bases, and the junction held 7 bases outside the gene matches. The CDR3 runs to 15 residues. The CDR3 bases are TGTGCCAGCAACAGGGACAGGTTCATGAACACTGAAGCTTTCTTT. Its translation is CASNRDRFMNTEAFF.

This clonotype was seen a few times. The chain recombines TRBV6-2 or TRBV6-3 with TRBJ1-5; TRBD1 matches 9 bases. This CDR3 has 17 amino acids. CDR1 is MNHEY, CDR2 SVGEGT, per germline. The ends lost 5 bases at V and 0 bases at J; junction bases unmatched: 8. For the CDR3, the DNA is TGTGCCAGCAGTATCGCCGGGACAGGGTATAGCAATCAGCCCCAGCATTTT. Protein sequence: CASSIAGTGYSNQPQHF.

Only a few counts were recorded for this clonotype. The chain recombines TRBV18 with TRBJ2-7, with TRBD2 as a possible D gene (5 bases). This CDR3 has 14 residues. V was cut by 0 bases and J by 3 bases, with 9 bases left in between. The germline CDR1 and CDR2 sequences are KGHSH and LQKENI. CDR3 sequence (DNA): TGTGCCAGCTCACCACCGAACGGGAACTACGAGCAGTACTTC. Residues: CASSPPNGNYEQYF.

The V and J genes are TRBV7-8 and TRBJ2-1, with TRBD2 matching over 12 bases. The CDR3 spans 19 residues. V lost 4 bases to trimming and J lost 7 bases; unmatched junction nucleotides: 17. Germline V CDR1 and CDR2: SGHVS, FQNEAQ. CDR3 nucleotides: TGTGCCAGCAGCTACCCTGGACTAGCGGGGAACACATTCGAAAATGAGCAGTTCTTC. Translated, it gives CASSYPGLAGNTFENEQFF.

This chain connects TRBV29-1 to TRBJ1-2; D is ambiguous. The CDR3 is made up of 13 amino acids. Germline V gives CDR1 SQVTM, CDR2 ANQGSEA. The V end was cut by 2 bases, the J end by 5 bases, with 12 bases between. This chain's CDR3 is CSVEQVSPYGYTF. CDR3 bases: TGCAGCGTTGAACAGGTTTCTCCTTATGGCTACACCTTC.

This clonotype appeared a few times. The rearrangement links TRBV20-1 to TRBJ2-7, with 10 bases lining up with TRBD2. This CDR3 is 17 amino acids long. Germline V gene data show CDR1 as DFQATT and CDR2 as SNEGSKA (reference sequence). V gave up 4 bases and J gave up 0 bases; unmatched junction bases: 12. The CDR3 nucleotides are TGCAGTGCTAATAACCTAGCGGGGGCCATGAGCTCCTACGAGCAGTACTTC. Amino acids: CSANNLAGAMSSYEQYF.

The chain is built from TRBV6-5 and TRBJ2-1; D could derive from TRBD1 or TRBD2 (6 bases each). V gave up 5 bases and J gave up 6 bases, with 17 bases separating them. Germline lookup yields CDR1 MNHEY and CDR2 SVGAGI. The CDR3 covers 15 residues. The CDR3 DNA sequence: TGTGCCAGCAGTATAAAGGCGGGACACCTCAATGAGCAGTTCTTC. It translates to CASSIKAGHLNEQFF.